The 12 T cell receptor beta chains below all came from one sample that was sequenced in a study of shared clonotypes between healthy human individuals. Selected positively for CCR7 and CD45RO-negative, naive CD8 cells excluded terminally differentiated effector memory CD45RA+ cells. The protocol was immunoSEQ multiplex PCR, while the TCRdb copy is restricted to in-frame clones and leaves out a portion. Of roughly 2,000,000 clones in the sample, around 93% were seen once. The source material was naive CD8+ T cells from PBMCs. These receptor sequences come from a man aged 18 to 29 in good health. Some clones in this sample may be carry-over from other donors' samples.

V gene TRBV9 combines with J gene TRBJ2-3; D is ambiguous. Trimming pared 4 bases from V and 0 bases from J, leaving 21 bases between. There are 18 residues in the CDR3. From germline, CDR1 is SGDLS and CDR2 YYNGEE. CDR3 in amino acids: CASSPLRSSFTSTDTQYF. The DNA for the CDR3 is TGTGCCAGCAGCCCACTCCGGTCGTCCTTTACTAGCACAGATACGCAGTATTTT.

V usage is TRBV4-1 and J usage is TRBJ1-1; D remains unclear. The CDR3 sequence is 17 residues long. Germline V gene sequence: CDR1 MGHRA, CDR2 YSYEKL. V lost 0 bases to trimming and J lost 5 bases, with 19 bases between them. The CDR3 is CASSQDRLVGRGTEAFF. DNA of the CDR3: TGCGCCAGCAGCCAAGATCGTTTAGTAGGTCGGGGAACTGAAGCTTTCTTT.

V usage is TRBV27 and J usage is TRBJ2-1; 10 bases line up with TRBD1. In germline, CDR1 is MNHEY, CDR2 SMNVEV (reference sequence). The CDR3 sequence is 19 residues long. V gave up 5 bases and J gave up 2 bases; unmatched junction bases: 15. Here the CDR3 DNA reads TGTGCCAGCAGTCCCCGGGACAGGGGCGGACTAGTCGCCTACAATGAGCAGTTCTTC. Its protein is CASSPRDRGGLVAYNEQFF.

The V and J genes are TRBV5-1 and TRBJ2-5; 11 positions agree with TRBD2. Germline V CDR1 and CDR2: SGHRS, YFSETQ. V lost 6 bases to trimming and J lost 2 bases; unmatched junction nucleotides: 9. The CDR3 runs 16 residues. The CDR3 sequence: CASKTWTSGSQETQYF. The CDR3 DNA reads TGCGCCAGCAAAACCTGGACTAGCGGGTCTCAAGAGACCCAGTACTTC.

The genes are TRBV11-3 and TRBJ2-1; D remains unclear. Germline V gene lookup returns CDR1 SGHNT and CDR2 YENEEA. The CDR3 is made up of 12 amino acids. The V end lost 1 base, the J end lost 9 bases, and 7 bases lay between the germline ends. This chain's CDR3 is CASSLAPREQFF. For the CDR3, the DNA is TGTGCCAGCAGCTTAGCTCCCCGTGAGCAGTTCTTC.

This rearrangement joins TRBV21-1 to TRBJ1-5; the listed D gene, TRBD1, was not tested against the DNA. TRBV21-1 is tagged as a pseudogene. This CDR3 has 17 residues. The CDR3 region is CASNNPVRQASNQPQHF. The CDR3 region has the DNA TGTGCCAGCAACAACCCCGTGCGACAGGCTAGCAATCAGCCCCAGCATTTT.

As concerns this clone: One end of the junction varies from germline; a read error may be responsible. V gene TRBV18 combines with J gene TRBJ2-7; 12 positions agree with TRBD2. Germline CDR1 and CDR2: KGHSH and LQKENI. The length of the CDR3 is 16 residues. DNA for the CDR3: TGTGCCAGCTCACCACTCTCGGCGACTAGCGGGAGTGAGGAGCACTTC. This sequence encodes CASSPLSATSGSEEHF.

V gene TRBV6-1 combines with J gene TRBJ1-1; D gene unclear. CDR3 length: 13 amino acids. Per germline, CDR1 MNHNS and CDR2 SASEGT. The V end lost 2 bases, the J end lost 8 bases, and 12 bases lay between the germline ends. Here the CDR3 reads CASSERREGEAFF. The CDR3 region has the DNA TGTGCCAGCAGTGAAAGGAGGGAAGGGGAAGCTTTCTTT.

V and J are TRBV4-1 and TRBJ1-5, with D unclear. The germline V gene has CDR1 MGHRA and CDR2 YSYEKL. Trimming took 2 bases from V and 7 from J, leaving 9 bases between them. The CDR3 contains 13 residues. The CDR3 DNA reads TGCGCCAGCAGCCAACTAGTTGGGCAGCCCCAGCATTTT. Translated, it gives CASSQLVGQPQHF.

The chain joins TRBV9 to TRBJ2-1; 8 positions match TRBD2. This CDR3 is built from 16 residues. V lost 0 bases to trimming and J lost 7 bases; unmatched junction nucleotides: 9. The V gene's germline CDR1 is SGDLS and CDR2 YYNGEE. The CDR3 spells CASSVVSSGSKNEQFF. In nucleotides, the CDR3 is TGTGCCAGCAGCGTAGTTTCGAGCGGGAGTAAGAATGAGCAGTTCTTC.

The chain is built from TRBV6-6 and TRBJ2-7; D remains unclear. Germline V gene lookup returns CDR1 MNHNY and CDR2 SVGAGI (reference sequence). The ends were cut back, 5 bases at V and 5 bases at J, with 10 bases in the middle. This CDR3 has 12 amino acids. In DNA form, the CDR3 reads TGTGCCAGCAGTCCCGATGTGAACGAGCAGTACTTC. This sequence encodes CASSPDVNEQYF.

The chain links TRBV28 to TRBJ1-1, with a tentative D call TRBD1 (6 bases). The V gene's germline CDR1 is MDHEN and CDR2 SYDVKM. Trimming removed 5 bases at V and 10 bases at J, with 20 bases between. The CDR3 spans 14 residues. The CDR3 nucleotides read TGTGCCAGCAGTGCCACAGGGATCCGGAGTGGAGCTTTCTTT. This gives the protein CASSATGIRSGAFF.